This record looks at one T cell receptor beta chain sequence and its context. As yet, its antigen is unknown. The sample is drawn from a study of T cells in Graves' hyperthyroidism and ophthalmopathy. Overall study findings and caveats: The model foresaw ophthalmopathy a median roughly 6.3 months prior to onset.

Amplified TCR beta CDR3 regions came from RNA transcripts. TCR CDR3 underwent first-round RT-PCR with the HTBI primer set. One entry per CDR3 protein, called by TCRdb with MiXCR from the multiplex PCR reads. Of approximately 690,000 distinct CDR3 sequences detected, around 21% appear once; the ten largest clones hold under 35%. CDR3 length: 16 amino acids. Source material: blood. The gene calls are TRBV3-2 and TRBJ1-1; TRBD1, as called in the table, went unchecked against the DNA. TRBV3-2 is a pseudogene. The sequence was obtained from a man aged 30 to 39 with Graves' ophthalmopathy. The CDR3 spells CASSQKGDRVGTEAFF. The CDR3, as DNA: TGTGCCAGCAGCCAAAAAGGGGACAGGGTGGGGACTGAAGCTTTCTTT.